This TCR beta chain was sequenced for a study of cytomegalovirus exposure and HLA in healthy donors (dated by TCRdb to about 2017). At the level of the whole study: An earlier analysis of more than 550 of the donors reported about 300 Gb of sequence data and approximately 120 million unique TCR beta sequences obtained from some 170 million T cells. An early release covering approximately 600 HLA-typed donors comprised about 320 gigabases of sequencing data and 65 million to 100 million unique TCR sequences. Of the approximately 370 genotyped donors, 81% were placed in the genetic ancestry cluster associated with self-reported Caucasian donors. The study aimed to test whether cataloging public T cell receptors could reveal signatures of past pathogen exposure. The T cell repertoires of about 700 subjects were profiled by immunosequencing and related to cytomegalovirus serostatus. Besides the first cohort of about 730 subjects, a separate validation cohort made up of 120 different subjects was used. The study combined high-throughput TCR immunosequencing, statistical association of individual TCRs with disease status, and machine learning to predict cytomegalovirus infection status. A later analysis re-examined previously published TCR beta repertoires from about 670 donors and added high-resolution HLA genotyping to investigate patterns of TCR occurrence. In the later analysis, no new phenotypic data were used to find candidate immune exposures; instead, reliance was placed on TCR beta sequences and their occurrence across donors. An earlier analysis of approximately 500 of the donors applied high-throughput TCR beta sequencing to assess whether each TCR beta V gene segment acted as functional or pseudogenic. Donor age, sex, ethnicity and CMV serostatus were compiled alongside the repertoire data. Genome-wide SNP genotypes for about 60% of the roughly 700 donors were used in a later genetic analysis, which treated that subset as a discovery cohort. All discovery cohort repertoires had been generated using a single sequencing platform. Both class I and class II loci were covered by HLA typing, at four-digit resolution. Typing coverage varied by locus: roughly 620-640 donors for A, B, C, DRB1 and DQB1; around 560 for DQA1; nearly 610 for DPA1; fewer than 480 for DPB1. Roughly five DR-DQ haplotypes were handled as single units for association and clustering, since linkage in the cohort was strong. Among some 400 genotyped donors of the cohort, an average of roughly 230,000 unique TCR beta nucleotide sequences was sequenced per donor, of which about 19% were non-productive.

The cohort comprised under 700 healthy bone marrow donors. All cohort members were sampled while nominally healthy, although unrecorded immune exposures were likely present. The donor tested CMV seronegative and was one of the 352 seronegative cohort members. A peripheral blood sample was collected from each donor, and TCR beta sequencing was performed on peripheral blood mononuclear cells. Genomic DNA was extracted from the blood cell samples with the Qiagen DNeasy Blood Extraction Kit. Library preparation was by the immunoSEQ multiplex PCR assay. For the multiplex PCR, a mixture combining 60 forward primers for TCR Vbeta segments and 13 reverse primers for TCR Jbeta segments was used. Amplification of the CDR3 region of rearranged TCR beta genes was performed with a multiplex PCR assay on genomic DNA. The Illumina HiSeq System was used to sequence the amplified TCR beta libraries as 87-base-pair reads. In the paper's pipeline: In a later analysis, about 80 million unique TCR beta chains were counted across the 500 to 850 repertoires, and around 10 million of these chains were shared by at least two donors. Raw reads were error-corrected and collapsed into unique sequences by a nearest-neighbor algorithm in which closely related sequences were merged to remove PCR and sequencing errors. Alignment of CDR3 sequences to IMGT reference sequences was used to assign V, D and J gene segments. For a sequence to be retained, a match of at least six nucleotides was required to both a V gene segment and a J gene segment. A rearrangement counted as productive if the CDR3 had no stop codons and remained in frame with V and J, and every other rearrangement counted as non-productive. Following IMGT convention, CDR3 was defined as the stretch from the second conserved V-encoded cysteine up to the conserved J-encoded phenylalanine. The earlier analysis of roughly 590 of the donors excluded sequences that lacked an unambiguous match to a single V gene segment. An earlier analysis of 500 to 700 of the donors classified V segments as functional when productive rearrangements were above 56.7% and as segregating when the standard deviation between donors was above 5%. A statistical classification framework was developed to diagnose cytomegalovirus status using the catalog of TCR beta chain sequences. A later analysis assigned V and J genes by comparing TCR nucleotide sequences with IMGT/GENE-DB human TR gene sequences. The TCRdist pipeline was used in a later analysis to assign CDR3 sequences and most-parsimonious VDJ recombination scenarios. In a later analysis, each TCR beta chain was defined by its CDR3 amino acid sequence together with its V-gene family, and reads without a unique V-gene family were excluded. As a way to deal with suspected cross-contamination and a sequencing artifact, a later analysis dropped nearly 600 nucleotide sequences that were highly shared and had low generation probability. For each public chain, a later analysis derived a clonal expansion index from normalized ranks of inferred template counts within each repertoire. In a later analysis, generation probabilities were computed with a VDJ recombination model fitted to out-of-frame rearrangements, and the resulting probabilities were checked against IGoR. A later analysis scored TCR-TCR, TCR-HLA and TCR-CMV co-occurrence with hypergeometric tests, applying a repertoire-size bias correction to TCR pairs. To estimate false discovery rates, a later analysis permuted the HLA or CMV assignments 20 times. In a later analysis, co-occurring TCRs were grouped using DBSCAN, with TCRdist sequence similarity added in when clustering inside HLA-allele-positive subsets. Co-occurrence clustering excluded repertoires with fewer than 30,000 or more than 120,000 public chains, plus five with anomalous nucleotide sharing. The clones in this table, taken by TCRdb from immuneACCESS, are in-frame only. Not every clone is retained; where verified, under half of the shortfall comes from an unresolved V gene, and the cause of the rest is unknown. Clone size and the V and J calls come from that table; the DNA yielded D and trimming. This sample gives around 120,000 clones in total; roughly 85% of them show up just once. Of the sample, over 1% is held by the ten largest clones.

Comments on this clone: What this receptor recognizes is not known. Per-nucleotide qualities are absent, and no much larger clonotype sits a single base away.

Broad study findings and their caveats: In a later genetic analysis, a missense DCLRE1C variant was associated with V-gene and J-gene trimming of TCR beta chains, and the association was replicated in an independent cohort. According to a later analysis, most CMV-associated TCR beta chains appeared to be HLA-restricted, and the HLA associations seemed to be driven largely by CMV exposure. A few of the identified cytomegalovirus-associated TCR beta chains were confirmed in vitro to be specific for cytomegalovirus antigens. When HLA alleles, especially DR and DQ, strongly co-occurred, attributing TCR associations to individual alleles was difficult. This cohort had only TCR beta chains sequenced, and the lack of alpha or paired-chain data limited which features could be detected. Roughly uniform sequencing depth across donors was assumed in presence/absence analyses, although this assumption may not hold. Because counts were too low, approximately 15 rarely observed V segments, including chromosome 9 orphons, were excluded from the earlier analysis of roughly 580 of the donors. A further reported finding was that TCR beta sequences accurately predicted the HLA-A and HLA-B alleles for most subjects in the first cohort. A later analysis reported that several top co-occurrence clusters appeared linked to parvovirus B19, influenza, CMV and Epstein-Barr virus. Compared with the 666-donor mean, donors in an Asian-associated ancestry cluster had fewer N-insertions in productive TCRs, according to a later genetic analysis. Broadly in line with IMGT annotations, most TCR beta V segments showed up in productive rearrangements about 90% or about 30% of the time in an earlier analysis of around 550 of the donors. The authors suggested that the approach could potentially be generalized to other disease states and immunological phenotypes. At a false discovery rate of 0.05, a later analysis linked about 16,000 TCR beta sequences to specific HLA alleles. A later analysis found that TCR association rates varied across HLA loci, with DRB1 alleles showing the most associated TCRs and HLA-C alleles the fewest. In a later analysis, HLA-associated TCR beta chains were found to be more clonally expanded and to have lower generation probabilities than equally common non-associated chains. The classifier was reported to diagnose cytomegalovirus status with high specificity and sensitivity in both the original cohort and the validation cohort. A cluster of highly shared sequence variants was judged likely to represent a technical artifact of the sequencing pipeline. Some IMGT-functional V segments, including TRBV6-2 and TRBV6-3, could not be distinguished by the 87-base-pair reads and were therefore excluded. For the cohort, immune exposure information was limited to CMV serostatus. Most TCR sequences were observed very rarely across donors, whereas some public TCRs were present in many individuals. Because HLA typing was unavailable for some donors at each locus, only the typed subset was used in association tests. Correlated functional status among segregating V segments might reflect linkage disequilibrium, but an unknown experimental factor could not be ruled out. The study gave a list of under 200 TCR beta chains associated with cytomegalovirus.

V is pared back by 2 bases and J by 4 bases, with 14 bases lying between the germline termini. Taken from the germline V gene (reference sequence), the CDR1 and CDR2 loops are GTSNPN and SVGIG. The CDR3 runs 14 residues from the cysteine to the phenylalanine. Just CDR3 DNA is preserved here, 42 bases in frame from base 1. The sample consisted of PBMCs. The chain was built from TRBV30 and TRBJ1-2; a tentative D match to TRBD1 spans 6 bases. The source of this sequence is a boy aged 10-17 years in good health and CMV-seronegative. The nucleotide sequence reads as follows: TGTGCCTGGAGTATCCTGGACAGTCTCTATGGCTACACCTTC. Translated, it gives CAWSILDSLYGYTF.